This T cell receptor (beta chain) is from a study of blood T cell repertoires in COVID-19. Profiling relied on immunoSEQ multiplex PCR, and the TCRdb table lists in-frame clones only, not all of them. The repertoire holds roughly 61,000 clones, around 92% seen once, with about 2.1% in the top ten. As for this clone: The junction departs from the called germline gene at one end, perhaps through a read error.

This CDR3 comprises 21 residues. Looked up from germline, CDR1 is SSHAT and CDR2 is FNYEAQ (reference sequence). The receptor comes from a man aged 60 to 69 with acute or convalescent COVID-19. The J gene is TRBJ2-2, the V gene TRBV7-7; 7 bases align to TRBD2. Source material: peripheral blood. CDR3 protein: CASSSSLILSREEGYTGELFF. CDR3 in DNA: TGTGCTAGCAGCTCTTCGCTAATTCTTTCCCGGGAGGAGGGGTACACCGGGGAGCTGTTTTTT.